Following are 19 T cell receptor beta chains from one sample sequenced in a study of blood T cell repertoires in COVID-19. Clones were read by immunoSEQ multiplex PCR, and TCRdb kept only the in-frame ones, dropping some. The table has about 52,000 clones, more than 75% seen once; the top ten hold 12% to 15%. Sequencing was carried out using peripheral blood. The receptors were sampled from a man between 65 and 85 years old with acute or convalescent COVID-19.

J is TRBJ2-2 and V is TRBV5-5; 9 nucleotides match TRBD2. V dropped 5 bases and J dropped 1; count of bases not matched to a gene: 3. This CDR3 is built from 15 residues. Germline lookup yields CDR1 SGHKS and CDR2 YYEKEE (reference sequence). The DNA for the CDR3 is TGTGCCAGCAGGGGGACTAGCCAGAACACCGGGGAGCTGTTTTTT. It translates to CASRGTSQNTGELFF.

In its sample, this clone was seen once. DNA for the CDR3: TGTGCCAGCAGCCAAGTGACAGGTTCGTTACTGTTTTTT. It is translated as CASSQVTGSLLFF. This chain joins TRBV14 and TRBJ1-4; D is possibly TRBD1 (6 bases). CDR1 is SGHDN and CDR2 is FVKESK in the germline V gene. V gave up 1 base and J gave up 13 bases, with 13 bases separating them. CDR3 length: 13 residues. Full variable domain (outside the CDR3, taken from reference TRBV14 and TRBJ1-4): EAGVTQFPSHSVIEKGQTVTLRCDPISGHDNLYWYRRVMGKEIKFLLHFVKESKQDESGMPNNRFLAERTGGTYSTLKVQPAELEDSGVYFCASSQVTGSLLFFGSGTQLSVL.

This clone was recorded only once. The chain's CDR3 is CASRGTGWNYGYTF. The CDR3 DNA sequence: TGTGCCAGCAGAGGGACAGGGTGGAACTATGGCTACACCTTC. This chain uses TRBV9 with TRBJ1-2; TRBD1 matches at 9 bases. The junction had 4 bases not matched to a gene; V was cut back by 5 bases and J by 2 bases. The CDR3 has 14 amino acids. The V gene's germline CDR1 is SGDLS and CDR2 YYNGEE.

The gene calls are TRBV5-1 and TRBJ2-5, with 9 nucleotides matching TRBD2. After removal of 2 bases from V and 5 bases from J, the junction contained 7 bases not matched to a gene. Germline V gene sequence: CDR1 SGHRS, CDR2 YFSETQ. The CDR3 length is 15 residues. CDR3 nucleotides: TGCGCCAGCAGCTTTGCGGCGGGAGGGGGGGAGACCCAGTACTTC. This sequence encodes CASSFAAGGGETQYF.

The genes are TRBV5-4 and TRBJ2-3, with D perhaps TRBD1 (7 bases). V lost 5 bases to trimming and J lost 7 bases, with 20 bases between them. There are 15 residues in the CDR3. Looked up from germline, CDR1 is SGHNT and CDR2 is YYREEE (reference sequence). The CDR3 sequence: CASRDSRGEINTQYF. The CDR3 nucleotides are TGTGCCAGCAGGGACTCCAGGGGGGAAATAAATACGCAGTATTTT.

V usage is TRBV5-4 and J usage is TRBJ2-3; maybe TRBD2 (5 bases). From germline, CDR1 is SGHNT and CDR2 YYREEE (reference sequence). Trimming shortened V by 1 base and J by 10 bases, and 10 bases separated the two germline ends. CDR3 length: 12 amino acids. CDR3 region: CASSLFFGAQYF. The CDR3 DNA is TGTGCCAGCAGCTTGTTTTTCGGGGCGCAGTATTTT.

This clone occurred a few times. The chain carries TRBV5-1 and TRBJ1-4, with D unresolved. The V and J ends lost 4 bases and 5 bases respectively, with 12 bases between them. The V gene's germline CDR1 is SGHRS and CDR2 YFSETQ. The CDR3 sequence is 14 residues long. The DNA for the CDR3 is TGCGCCAGCAGCCGGGAGAGGTCGAATGAAAAACTGTTTTTT. This gives the protein CASSRERSNEKLFF.

V is TRBV14 and J is TRBJ1-1; possible D gene TRBD1, 5 bases. V lost 2 bases, J lost 1 base, and 8 bases lay in between. The CDR3 totals 14 residues. Germline loops: CDR1 SGHDN, CDR2 FVKESK. CDR3 loop: CASSQLGGNTEAFF. The CDR3, as DNA: TGTGCCAGCAGCCAACTCGGGGGGAACACTGAAGCTTTCTTT.

The CDR3 sequence: CASSLTGISSPLHF. The CDR3 DNA reads as TGTGCCAGCAGCTTGACAGGGATTAGTTCACCCCTCCACTTT. The V gene is TRBV7-9, the J gene TRBJ1-6, with TRBD1 matching 7 bases. CDR1 SEHNR and CDR2 FQNEAQ come from the germline V gene (reference sequence). J was trimmed by 9 bases and V by 3 bases; bases with no gene match: 5. The CDR3 length is 14 residues.

The V call is TRBV21-1, the J call TRBJ2-1; the DNA was not used to check the table's D call, TRBD1. TRBV21-1 is tagged as a pseudogene. The CDR3 runs 14 residues. The CDR3: CASRRDRSANEQFF. The CDR3 DNA is TGTGCCAGCCGCAGGGACAGGAGTGCAAATGAGCAGTTCTTC.

The chain is built from TRBV10-3 and TRBJ1-1; weak D call: TRBD1 (5 bases). V gave up 4 bases and J gave up 0 bases, with 6 bases separating them. Germline V gene lookup returns CDR1 ENHRY and CDR2 SYGVKD. This CDR3 contains 13 residues. CDR3 amino acids: CAISGQLNTEAFF. For the CDR3, the DNA is TGTGCCATCAGTGGACAGTTGAACACTGAAGCTTTCTTT.

The CDR3 loop is CASSGRTERAFF. CDR3 DNA sequence: TGTGCCAGCAGCGGGCGGACAGAAAGAGCTTTCTTT. The chain couples TRBV9 to TRBJ1-1; D might be TRBD1 (6 bases). The germline V and J ends were trimmed by 3 bases and 10 bases, with 13 bases remaining between them. From germline, CDR1 is SGDLS and CDR2 YYNGEE. CDR3 size: 12 residues.

This chain uses TRBV5-4 with TRBJ1-1; TRBD1 is a possible D gene (6 bases). The CDR3 is made up of 16 amino acids. V gave up 3 bases and J gave up 5 bases, with 20 bases separating them. Germline CDR1 and CDR2: SGHNT and YYREEE (reference sequence). For the CDR3, the DNA is TGTGCCAGCAGCTCGGGGGGGGCAGGAGGGCGTACTGAAGCTTTCTTT. Translated: CASSSGGAGGRTEAFF.

The chain is built from TRBV7-2 and TRBJ2-4; 9 bases are a match to TRBD2. Unmatched junction bases numbered 9, after V lost 5 bases and J lost 10 bases. Germline CDR1 and CDR2: SGHTA and FQGNSA. The CDR3 contains 14 residues. This chain's CDR3 is CASSTSTSGLIQYF. The CDR3 DNA is TGTGCCAGCAGCACCTCAACTAGCGGGCTTATTCAGTACTTC.

The chain is built from TRBV4-1 and TRBJ2-5; 11 nucleotides match TRBD2. Germline loops: CDR1 MGHRA, CDR2 YSYEKL. The CDR3 contains 16 residues. V trimming: 4 bases; J trimming: 2 bases; junction bases outside the gene matches: 6. In DNA form, the CDR3 reads TGCGCCAGCAGCCGCCAGACTAGCGGGGCTCAAGAGACCCAGTACTTC. Its protein is CASSRQTSGAQETQYF.

This chain links TRBV6-5 with TRBJ2-4; a weak D match, TRBD2 (5 bases). The CDR3 runs 15 residues. Germline lookup yields CDR1 MNHEY and CDR2 SVGAGI. V shed 5 bases and J shed 8 bases, with 19 bases lying between them. This chain's CDR3 is CASSPWGARIDIQYF. CDR3 in DNA: TGTGCCAGCAGTCCGTGGGGAGCCAGAATTGACATTCAGTACTTC.

In DNA form, the CDR3 reads TGTGCCAGTAGTACCCGGGACAGGGGGACGTTGGGGACTGAAGCTTTCTTT. Translated: CASSTRDRGTLGTEAFF. This chain joins TRBV19 and TRBJ1-1; 11 positions match TRBD1. This CDR3 has 17 amino acids. Germline CDR1 LNHDA, CDR2 SQIVND (reference sequence). Trimming removed 4 bases from V and 5 bases from J; junction bases left unmatched: 12.

This sequence joins TRBV24-1 and TRBJ1-3; 7 bases line up with TRBD1. Germline CDR1 reads KGHDR; CDR2 reads SFDVKD. The CDR3 is made up of 14 amino acids. V lost 3 bases, J lost 2 bases, and 0 bases stayed unmatched. The CDR3 reads CATSDDRAGNTIYF. The DNA for the CDR3 is TGTGCCACCAGTGATGACAGGGCTGGAAACACCATATATTTT.

This chain connects TRBV5-1 to TRBJ2-3; unclear D gene. The length of the CDR3 is 14 residues. Germline V CDR1 and CDR2: SGHRS, YFSETQ. The V end lost 5 bases, the J end lost 0 bases, and 10 bases lay between the germline ends. CDR3 region: CASSPEASTDTQYF. CDR3 bases: TGCGCCAGCAGTCCTGAGGCTAGCACAGATACGCAGTATTTT. The full variable domain, with the rest looked up from reference TRBV5-1 and TRBJ2-3, is KAGVTQTPRYLIKTRGQQVTLSCSPISGHRSVSWYQQTPGQGLQFLFEYFSETQRNKGNFPGRFSGRQFSNSRSEMNVSTLELGDSALYLCASSPEASTDTQYFGPGTRLTVL.